Listed below are T cell receptor beta chains from one sample, sequenced in a study of T cells after somatic rescue of genetic block. The method was immunoSEQ multiplex PCR; TCRdb's version includes in-frame clones alone and lacks a portion of them. The sample includes under 150,000 clones, about 89% of them seen just once. The sequenced material came from peripheral blood mononuclear cells (PBMCs). These receptors were obtained from a young woman. CDR3s include the opening cysteine and the closing phenylalanine or tryptophan.

- 13 TRBV30 CAWNGQGAGEQYF
TRBJ1-2 14 TRBV18 CASSLWDRADGYTF
TRBJ1-5 14 TRBV30 CAWSVNSEDQPQHF
TRBJ2-3 13 TRBV11-2 CASSVGDADTQYF
TRBJ1-3 13 TRBV5-5 CASSYLSRDTIYF
TRBJ1-5 15 TRBV5-6 CASSSATGGNQPQHF
TRBJ2-7 16 TRBV27 CASSFIGTSGSYEQYF
TRBJ1-3 15 TRBV18 CASSPLTGSGNTIYF
TRBJ2-7 14 TRBV4-1 CASSLSSSSYEQYF
TRBJ1-6 14 TRBV30 CAWTSSSYNSPLHF
TRBJ2-3 14 TRBV5-6 CASSSERGPDTQYF
TRBJ2-2 17 TRBV7-2 CASSLRSGGFNTGELFF
TRBJ2-7 16 TRBV7-8 CASSLTVTGSSYEQYF
TRBJ2-5 14 TRBV7-8 CASSSRTGKETQYF
TRBJ1-6 16 TRBV5-1 CASSWTGSEPNSPLHF
TRBJ1-1 15 TRBV28 CASSLWADRNTEAFF
TRBJ1-2 14 TRBV5-5 CASSLQVTNYGYTF
TRBJ1-6 14 TRBV7-4 CASGRTGINSPLHF
TRBJ1-6 18 TRBV28 CASSLAPQGSSYNSPLHF
TRBJ1-2 13 TRBV27 CASSSDRAYGYTF
TRBJ1-2 13 TRBV28 CASRPTAFYGYTF
TRBJ1-2 12 TRBV5-4 CASSLPNYGYTF
TRBJ2-1 15 TRBV28 CASSSLAGGNNEQFF
TRBJ2-7 11 TRBV5-4 CASSSNGEQYF
TRBJ2-3 16 TRBV14 CASSPRTGGSPDTQYF
TRBJ1-1 13 TRBV7-9 CASGTGGIAEAFF
TRBJ2-7 14 TRBV6-5 CASSSDREAYEQYF
TRBJ2-4 17 TRBV14 CASSQDGGALAKNIQYF
TRBJ2-1 16 TRBV4-2 CASSAGLAGGVNEQFF
TRBJ1-5 15 TRBV7-2 CASSLDRGVNQPQHF
TRBJ1-6 18 TRBV5-1 CASSLDPRLSSYNSPLHF
TRBJ2-5 10 TRBV7-9 CASSTETQYF
TRBJ1-5 14 TRBV2 CASSEGRGDQPQHF
TRBJ2-5 13 TRBV7-9 CASSKGQWETQYF
TRBJ1-1 14 TRBV7-9 CASSLGGRATEAFF
TRBJ2-7 14 TRBV6-5 CASSSRDRGYEQYF
TRBJ2-3 16 TRBV6-4 CASSDSASGDTDTQYF
TRBJ2-7 13 TRBV6-6 CASTAGPGDEQYF
TRBJ1-2 13 TRBV30 CAWSVGVNYGYTF
TRBJ1-2 15 TRBV7-8 CASSLALGQGYGYTF
TRBJ1-1 14 TRBV4-3 CASGFDRGNTEAFF
TRBJ1-6 12 TRBV19 CASRQINSPLHF
TRBJ2-1 13 TRBV30 CAWSGGPYNEQFF
TRBJ2-1 16 TRBV7-3 CASSFLAGGPVYEQFF
TRBJ2-7 16 TRBV10-3 CAISEPRDRDLRQQYF
TRBJ2-7 15 TRBV13 CASSLTLAGVYEQYF
TRBJ2-5 14 TRBV7-8 CASSLGTVGETQYF